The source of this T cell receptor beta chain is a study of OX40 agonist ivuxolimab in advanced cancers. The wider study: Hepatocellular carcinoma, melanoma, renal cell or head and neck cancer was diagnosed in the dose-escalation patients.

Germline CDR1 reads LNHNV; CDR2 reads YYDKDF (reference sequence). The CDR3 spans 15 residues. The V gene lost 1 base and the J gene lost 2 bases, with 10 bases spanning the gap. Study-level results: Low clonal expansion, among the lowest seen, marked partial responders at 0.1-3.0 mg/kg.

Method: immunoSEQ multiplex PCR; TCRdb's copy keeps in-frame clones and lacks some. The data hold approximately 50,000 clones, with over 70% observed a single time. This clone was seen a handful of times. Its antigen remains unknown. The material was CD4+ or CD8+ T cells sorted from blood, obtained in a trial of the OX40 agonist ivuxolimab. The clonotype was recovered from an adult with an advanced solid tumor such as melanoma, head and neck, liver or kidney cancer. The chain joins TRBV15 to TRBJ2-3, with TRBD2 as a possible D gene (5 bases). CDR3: CATSRGPGVTDTQYF. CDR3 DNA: TGTGCCACCAGCAGAGGTCCCGGGGTCACAGATACGCAGTATTTT. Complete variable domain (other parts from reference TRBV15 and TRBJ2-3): DAMVIQNPRYQVTQFGKPVTLSCSQTLNHNVMYWYQQKSSQAPKLLFHYYDKDFNNEADTPDNFQSRRPNTSFCFLDIRSPGLGDTAMYLCATSRGPGVTDTQYFGPGTRLTVL.